This entry lists 29 T cell receptor beta chains sequenced from one sample in a study of T cell responses to AZD1222 COVID-19 vaccine. Repertoires were generated with immunoSEQ multiplex PCR, while TCRdb's copy carries only in-frame clones and drops some. The data hold about 120,000 clones, with roughly 84% observed a single time. The sequencing used peripheral blood, collected on day 0 of AZD1222 vaccination. These receptors were taken from an adult in good health.

The V and J genes are TRBV5-1 and TRBJ1-5; D remains ambiguous. The V and J ends lost 0 bases and 4 bases respectively, with 5 bases between them. Germline V CDR1 and CDR2: SGHRS, YFSETQ. The CDR3 totals 13 residues. CDR3 in DNA: TGCGCCAGCAGCTTGGACAGAAATCAGCCCCAGCATTTT. Amino acid sequence: CASSLDRNQPQHF.

The chain uses TRBV5-6 and TRBJ2-5; possibly TRBD2 for D (6 bases). Per germline, CDR1 SGHDT and CDR2 YYEEEE. V dropped 0 bases and J dropped 5 bases, with 11 bases sitting between them. The CDR3 is 14 amino acids. The DNA of the CDR3 is TGTGCCAGCAGCTTGGCCCCGGGGGTGGAGACCCAGTACTTC. Translated, it gives CASSLAPGVETQYF.

This chain joins TRBV10-3 and TRBJ2-7; either TRBD1 or TRBD2 may supply D (5 bases each). The CDR3 length is 14 residues. Trimming left V 8 bases short and J 2 bases short, with 16 bases between. CDR1 and CDR2 from the germline V gene are ENHRY and SYGVKD. CDR3 sequence (DNA): TGTGCCATCGGGGGAGAGCACCCCACCTACGAGCAGTACTTC. It yields the protein CAIGGEHPTYEQYF.

The chain couples TRBV2 to TRBJ1-5; tentative D call: TRBD1 (5 bases). CDR3 length: 15 amino acids. Germline CDR1 SNHLY, CDR2 FYNNEI. Trimming took 6 bases from V and 1 from J, leaving 13 bases between them. CDR3 residues: CASSRGAGSNQPQHF. DNA for the CDR3: TGTGCCAGCAGCCGCGGGGCAGGAAGCAATCAGCCCCAGCATTTT.

The chain is built from TRBV6-5 and TRBJ2-4, with D unresolved. Germline assignment: CDR1 MNHEY and CDR2 SVGAGI. Trimming took 4 bases from V and 0 from J, leaving 13 bases between them. This CDR3 has 16 amino acids. The DNA for the CDR3 is TGTGCCAGCAGTTTCGGGCCTCTAGGAGCCAAAAACATTCAGTACTTC. Encoded protein: CASSFGPLGAKNIQYF.

The chain is built from TRBV19 and TRBJ1-5; the D is unclear. The CDR3 is 15 residues long. CDR1 LNHDA and CDR2 SQIVND come from the germline V gene (reference sequence). The germline V and J ends were trimmed by 3 bases and 4 bases, with 13 bases remaining between them. The DNA for the CDR3 is TGTGCCAGTAGTATCCAACGTAGGGAAAATCAGCCCCAGCATTTT. Its protein is CASSIQRRENQPQHF.

The chain joins TRBV7-7 to TRBJ2-7; 9 bases are shared with TRBD1. The CDR3 sequence is 14 residues long. Per germline, CDR1 SSHAT and CDR2 FNYEAQ (reference sequence). Trimming at V came to 6 bases and at J to 7 bases, leaving 10 bases not matched to a gene. The CDR3 DNA sequence: TGTGCCAGCAGTTCCCGACAGGGGGGTGGAGAGCAGTACTTC. This gives the protein CASSSRQGGGEQYF.

The V and J genes are TRBV11-2 and TRBJ1-2; a weak D match, TRBD1 (5 bases). Germline V CDR1 and CDR2: SGHAT, FQNNGV. V gave up 3 bases and J gave up 4 bases, with 15 bases separating them. This CDR3 has 15 amino acids. The CDR3 sequence: CASSFWQGGAYGYTF. The CDR3, as DNA: TGTGCCAGCAGCTTTTGGCAGGGAGGGGCCTATGGCTACACCTTC.

V and J are TRBV27 and TRBJ1-5, with D possibly being TRBD1 (6 bases). CDR1 and CDR2 from the germline V gene are MNHEY and SMNVEV (reference sequence). V lost 8 bases, J lost 7 bases, and 15 bases lay in between. The CDR3 totals 13 residues. In nucleotides, the CDR3 is TGTGCCAGCTCCCCAACAGGGAGACAGCCCCAGCATTTT. This sequence encodes CASSPTGRQPQHF.

This chain connects TRBV5-8 to TRBJ1-1, with a possible D match to TRBD1 (6 bases). CDR1 and CDR2 from the germline V gene are SGHTS and YDEGEE. V was clipped by 1 base and J by 4 bases, with 17 bases between them. This CDR3 region has 16 residues. The chain's CDR3 is CASSLWWDTSGTEAFF. CDR3 nucleotide sequence: TGTGCCAGCAGCTTGTGGTGGGACACCTCCGGCACTGAAGCTTTCTTT. Filled out from reference TRBV5-8 and TRBJ1-1, the complete variable domain reads EAGVTQSPTHLIKTRGQQATLRCSPISGHTSVYWYQQALGLGLQFLLWYDEGEERNRGNFPPRFSGRQFPNYSSELNVNALELEDSALYLCASSLWWDTSGTEAFFGQGTRLTVV.

This chain connects TRBV9 to TRBJ2-3; 7 bases are a match to TRBD2. CDR1 is SGDLS, CDR2 YYNGEE, per germline. V shed 7 bases and J 4 bases; nucleotides not matched to a gene: 12. The CDR3 runs 15 residues. The CDR3 loop is CASREADREADTQYF. The CDR3 DNA sequence: TGTGCCAGCCGAGAGGCGGACCGGGAGGCAGATACGCAGTATTTT.

The chain uses TRBV2 and TRBJ2-1, with 10 bases lining up with TRBD2. The CDR3 is 16 amino acids. Germline V gene data show CDR1 as SNHLY and CDR2 as FYNNEI. Trimming removed 1 base from V and 4 bases from J; junction bases left unmatched: 4. The CDR3 DNA follows: TGTGCCAGCAGTGAAGGGCTAGCGGGAGCTTACAATGAGCAGTTCTTC. It codes for CASSEGLAGAYNEQFF.

This sequence joins TRBV7-2 and TRBJ2-5; 12 nucleotides match TRBD2. Per the germline V gene, CDR1 is SGHTA and CDR2 is FQGNSA. The CDR3 runs to 14 residues. J was trimmed by 4 bases and V by 5 bases; bases with no gene match: 2. The CDR3 here is CASSPSGGVETQYF. The CDR3 nucleotides are TGTGCCAGCAGCCCTAGCGGGGGGGTAGAGACCCAGTACTTC.

The gene calls are TRBV19 and TRBJ1-1; 7 nucleotides line up with TRBD1. The CDR3 is 19 amino acids. J was trimmed by 5 bases and V by 9 bases; bases with no gene match: 27. In germline, CDR1 is LNHDA, CDR2 SQIVND (reference sequence). As DNA, the CDR3 is TGTGCCAGCTCATTTCCCTTCCCGACAGGGAGGGGGCTTGGGACTGAAGCTTTCTTT. Amino acids: CASSFPFPTGRGLGTEAFF.

The chain carries TRBV27 and TRBJ2-7; D is unresolved. The CDR3 contains 15 residues. Germline CDR1 is MNHEY and CDR2 is SMNVEV (reference sequence). Trimming shortened V by 6 bases and J by 2 bases, and 17 bases separated the two germline ends. The CDR3 region has the DNA TGTGCCAGCAGGCGCCGGGCAGCCTTAACCTACGAGCAGTACTTC. Translating it yields CASRRRAALTYEQYF.

V usage is TRBV5-6 and J usage is TRBJ2-5; maybe TRBD2 (6 bases). CDR3 length equals 14 residues. Germline V CDR1 and CDR2: SGHDT, YYEEEE. V was cut by 0 bases and J by 3 bases, with 9 bases left in between. CDR3 amino acids: CASSLDWGEETQYF. Written as DNA, the CDR3 is TGTGCCAGCAGCTTGGACTGGGGGGAAGAGACCCAGTACTTC.

The chain recombines TRBV7-2 with TRBJ1-6; D is possibly TRBD1 (5 bases). V was shortened by 3 bases and J by 9 bases, with 12 bases between the two germline ends. Germline loops: CDR1 SGHTA, CDR2 FQGNSA. This CDR3 is built from 14 residues. The CDR3 loop reads CASSFRGSSSPLHF. CDR3 sequence (DNA): TGTGCCAGCAGCTTTAGGGGAAGCAGTTCACCCCTCCACTTT. Filled out from reference TRBV7-2 and TRBJ1-6, the complete variable domain reads GAGVSQSPSNKVTEKGKDVELRCDPISGHTALYWYRQSLGQGLEFLIYFQGNSAPDKSGLPSDRFSAERTGGSVSTLTIQRTQQEDSAVYLCASSFRGSSSPLHFGNGTRLTVT.

The table lists this clone with a few counts. J is TRBJ1-1 and V is TRBV19; 7 nucleotides agree with TRBD1. The germline gives CDR1 LNHDA, CDR2 SQIVND (reference sequence). This CDR3 comprises 14 residues. Germline trimming cut 5 bases from V and 5 bases from J; bases unmatched to any gene: 8. The CDR3 nucleotides read TGTGCCAGTAGTTACGGGGCCAGGGGGACTGAAGCTTTCTTT. Translating gives CASSYGARGTEAFF.

V and J are TRBV10-3 and TRBJ2-4; 9 bases line up with TRBD2. Trimming removed 8 bases from V and 2 bases from J; junction bases left unmatched: 13. The CDR3 length is 17 residues. Germline V gene data show CDR1 as ENHRY and CDR2 as SYGVKD. CDR3 sequence (DNA): TGTGCCATCTCACCGGGACTAGCTCCCCAGACCAAAAACATTCAGTACTTC. Its translation is CAISPGLAPQTKNIQYF.

This clone showed up just once. The chain is built from TRBV7-2 and TRBJ1-2; perhaps TRBD1 as D (5 bases). The CDR3 is made up of 16 amino acids. The V and J ends lost 1 base and 6 bases respectively, with 18 bases between them. Germline V lookup: CDR1 SGHTA, CDR2 FQGNSA. In DNA, the CDR3 is TGTGCCAGCAGCTTAGATGCATTTCAGGGTTTGAATGGCTACACCTTC. Residues: CASSLDAFQGLNGYTF.

The chain uses TRBV15 and TRBJ2-1; 8 bases map to TRBD1. Germline V CDR1 and CDR2: LNHNV, YYDKDF (reference sequence). V dropped 8 bases and J dropped 10; count of bases not matched to a gene: 16. The length of the CDR3 is 15 residues. CDR3 sequence: CATLGARTGKPEQFF. In nucleotides, the CDR3 is TGTGCCACCTTGGGGGCTAGGACAGGGAAACCGGAGCAGTTCTTC.

CDR3 bases: TGTGCCAGTAGTATCTGGACCACCGGGGAGCTGTTTTTT. Protein product: CASSIWTTGELFF. The genes are TRBV19 and TRBJ2-2; D uncertain. V gave up 3 bases and J gave up 4 bases, with 6 bases separating them. The CDR3 is 13 residues long. The germline CDR1 and CDR2 sequences are LNHDA and SQIVND (reference sequence). Full variable domain (missing parts from reference TRBV19 and TRBJ2-2): DGGITQSPKYLFRKEGQNVTLSCEQNLNHDAMYWYRQDPGQGLRLIYYSQIVNDFQKGDIAEGYSVSREKKESFPLTVTSAQKNPTAFYLCASSIWTTGELFFGEGSRLTVL.

The chain is built from TRBV7-8 and TRBJ2-4; either TRBD1 or TRBD2 may supply D (5 bases each). The V end was cut by 1 base, the J end by 5 bases, with 12 bases between. CDR3 length: 15 amino acids. Germline loops: CDR1 SGHVS, CDR2 FQNEAQ. In DNA form, the CDR3 reads TGTGCCAGCAGCTTAGGAGGGGCAGGTCAAAACATTCAGTACTTC. This translates into CASSLGGAGQNIQYF.

The CDR3 DNA follows: TGCGCCAGCAGCCTCGACACAGCCGACGGCAATGAGCAGTTCTTC. Protein: CASSLDTADGNEQFF. V usage is TRBV4-1 and J usage is TRBJ2-1; D is uncertain. CDR1 and CDR2 (germline): MGHRA, YSYEKL. Trimming shortened V by 4 bases and J by 6 bases, and 16 bases separated the two germline ends. The CDR3 contains 15 residues.

V gene TRBV12-3 or TRBV12-4 combines with J gene TRBJ1-5; D is possibly TRBD1 (6 bases). The CDR3 is 13 residues long. Trimming removed 3 bases at V and 6 bases at J, with 9 bases between. CDR3 nucleotide sequence: TGTGCCAGCAGTTTGAGGGGGGGTCAGCCCCAGCATTTT. It is translated as CASSLRGGQPQHF.

The chain links TRBV10-3 to TRBJ2-7; D is unclear. V lost 2 bases and J 2 bases, leaving 7 bases between the germline ends. The CDR3 covers 13 residues. Germline V gene data show CDR1 as ENHRY and CDR2 as SYGVKD. Here the CDR3 DNA reads TGTGCCATCAGTGAGCCCGCCGCCTACGAGCAGTACTTC. The encoded protein is CAISEPAAYEQYF.

The rearrangement links TRBV20-1 to TRBJ2-1; tentatively, D is TRBD2 (6 bases). The CDR3 spans 14 residues. Germline CDR1 reads DFQATT; CDR2 reads SNEGSKA (reference sequence). The V gene lost 3 bases and the J gene lost 2 bases, with 11 bases spanning the gap. The CDR3 loop is CSASMGLTYNEQFF. The CDR3 DNA sequence: TGCAGTGCTAGTATGGGACTCACCTACAATGAGCAGTTCTTC.

V and J are TRBV11-2 and TRBJ1-2; D remains ambiguous. The CDR3 spans 16 residues. Trimming removed 5 bases at V and 6 bases at J, with 22 bases between. Germline CDR1 and CDR2: SGHAT and FQNNGV. CDR3 bases: TGTGCCAGCAGCCCTGTACGTCGGCGGAGGGAGGATGGCTACACCTTC. This encodes CASSPVRRRREDGYTF. The variable domain in full, with the rest retrieved from reference TRBV11-2 and TRBJ1-2, is EAGVAQSPRYKIIEKRQSVAFWCNPISGHATLYWYQQILGQGPKLLIQFQNNGVVDDSQLPKDRFSAERLKGVDSTLKIQPAKLEDSAVYLCASSPVRRRREDGYTFGSGTRLTVV.

This chain uses TRBV7-8 with TRBJ2-7; 8 bases fit TRBD2. V shed 10 bases, J shed 0 bases, and the junction held 8 bases outside the gene matches. The CDR3 spans 14 residues. The germline V gene encodes CDR1 SGHVS and CDR2 FQNEAQ. The CDR3: CAISRGVSSYEQYF. DNA of the CDR3: TGTGCCATCTCGCGGGGGGTTAGCTCCTACGAGCAGTACTTC.